These 3 T cell receptor beta chains share one sample of origin, sequenced in a study of cytomegalovirus exposure and HLA in healthy donors. Primers: 60 Vbeta forward and 13 Jbeta reverse. The data were produced by immunoSEQ multiplex PCR, yet TCRdb's version contains in-frame clones alone and is incomplete. The sample carries 85,000 to 90,000 clones, 65% to 80% recorded once. Sequencing was carried out using PBMCs. These receptors all stem from a young man in good health and CMV-seropositive.

This clone was counted only a few times. The chain carries TRBV5-1 and TRBJ2-3; TRBD2 matches at 11 bases. In germline, CDR1 is SGHRS, CDR2 YFSETQ. CDR3 size: 14 residues. The V gene end was trimmed by 5 bases and the J gene end by 1 base; junction bases not matched to a gene: 0. The CDR3 loop is CASRLAGGTDTQYF. CDR3 in DNA: TGCGCCAGCAGACTAGCGGGGGGCACAGATACGCAGTATTTT.

This clone is a singleton in its sample. The chain joins TRBV19 to TRBJ1-3, with D perhaps TRBD1 (5 bases). The germline gives CDR1 LNHDA, CDR2 SQIVND (reference sequence). The CDR3 is 14 amino acids. V dropped 7 bases and J dropped 3 bases, with 13 bases sitting between them. The CDR3 sequence is CASKPGLLGNTIYF. The CDR3 DNA reads TGTGCCAGTAAACCAGGGCTTCTTGGAAACACCATATATTTT.

The V call is TRBV5-1, the J call TRBJ1-1, with 11 bases matching TRBD1. The CDR3 sequence is 14 residues long. Germline values: CDR1 SGHRS, CDR2 YFSETQ. Trimming removed 6 bases from V and 7 bases from J; junction bases left unmatched: 8. CDR3 nucleotides: TGCGCCAGCAACCCCATTGGGACAGGGGGTGAAGCTTTCTTT. The encoded protein is CASNPIGTGGEAFF.